The 17 T cell receptor beta chains below come from one sample, sequenced in a study of brain T cells in children with intractable seizures. The time point here: blood from clinic visit 5 months post-surgery; TSC patient then seizure free. Profiled with immunoSEQ multiplex PCR; TCRdb holds only in-frame clones, not every one. The sample has 300,000 to 400,000 clones, about 94% seen once. This specimen was peripheral blood, taken about 5 months after surgery. The receptors were gathered from a boy under two years old with tuberous sclerosis and intractable seizures.

This chain links TRBV3-1 (or the pseudogene TRBV3-2) with TRBJ1-1; tentative D call: TRBD1 (5 bases). The CDR3 length is 14 residues. V was trimmed by 4 bases and J by 5 bases, leaving 14 bases between them. Germline V gives CDR1 LGHDT, CDR2 YNNKEL (reference sequence). The CDR3 DNA follows: TGTGCCAGCAGCCGATCGGGGGGGTGGACTGAAGCTTTCTTT. This sequence encodes CASSRSGGWTEAFF.

The chain is built from TRBV19 and TRBJ2-2; the D gene could be TRBD1 or TRBD2 (6 bases each). The CDR3 extends over 16 amino acids. Germline V CDR1 and CDR2: LNHDA, SQIVND (reference sequence). Trimming pared 1 base from V and 3 bases from J, leaving 12 bases between. The CDR3 here is CASSIGRGGHTGELFF. CDR3 nucleotides: TGTGCCAGTAGTATAGGCAGGGGAGGTCACACCGGGGAGCTGTTTTTT.

This chain uses TRBV19 with TRBJ1-5; 9 bases agree with TRBD1. The junction had 5 bases not matched to a gene; V was cut back by 7 bases and J by 4 bases. CDR3 length: 14 residues. Germline V gene lookup returns CDR1 LNHDA and CDR2 SQIVND (reference sequence). CDR3 amino acids: CASKPGQGNQPQHF. CDR3 coding DNA: TGTGCCAGTAAGCCGGGACAGGGAAATCAGCCCCAGCATTTT.

The CDR3 protein is CASSYRARGGTEAFF. The DNA for the CDR3 is TGTGCCAGCAGCTACCGGGCCAGGGGAGGCACTGAAGCTTTCTTT. J is TRBJ1-1 and V is TRBV5-4, with D possibly TRBD1 on 6 matching bases. Trimming pared 3 bases from V and 4 bases from J, leaving 16 bases between. CDR1 is SGHNT and CDR2 is YYREEE in the germline V gene (reference sequence). This CDR3 contains 15 residues.

The chain joins TRBV6-6 to TRBJ2-1; TRBD2 agrees at 7 bases. The V and J ends lost 6 bases and 8 bases, in that order; junction bases with no gene match: 13. The CDR3 runs to 15 residues. Germline V CDR1 and CDR2: MNHNY, SVGAGI (reference sequence). The CDR3 region has the DNA TGTGCCAGCAGCCCTTTTATGCGGGAGCACGATGAGCAGTTCTTC. It encodes CASSPFMREHDEQFF.

The chain joins TRBV13 to TRBJ2-7; 10 bases agree with TRBD2. Germline lookup yields CDR1 PRHDT and CDR2 FYEKMQ (reference sequence). Losses at the gene ends were 5 bases for V and 3 bases for J; bases not matched to a gene: 10. This CDR3 contains 16 residues. The CDR3 loop reads CASSALGASGSYEQYF. The CDR3 DNA is TGTGCCAGCAGCGCCTTGGGGGCTAGCGGGAGCTACGAGCAGTACTTC. Supplemented by reference TRBV13 and TRBJ2-7, the full variable domain reads AAGVIQSPRHLIKEKRETATLKCYPIPRHDTVYWYQQGPGQDPQFLISFYEKMQSDKGSIPDRFSAQQFSDYHSELNMSSLELGDSALYFCASSALGASGSYEQYFGPGTRLTVT.

The V gene is TRBV30, the J gene TRBJ2-7; maybe TRBD1 (6 bases). With 0 bases removed from V and 3 bases from J, the gap between germline ends came to 18 bases. The CDR3 loop spans 16 amino acids. CDR1 and CDR2 from the germline V gene are GTSNPN and SVGIG (reference sequence). CDR3 nucleotide sequence: TGTGCCTGGAGTGTACGGTACCTCGAACAGGGCTACGAGCAGTACTTC. Its translation: CAWSVRYLEQGYEQYF.

The chain couples TRBV2 to TRBJ2-7, with 7 bases fitting TRBD1. Germline CDR1 SNHLY, CDR2 FYNNEI. The CDR3 extends over 14 amino acids. With V trimmed by 8 bases and J by 3 bases, 10 bases remained unmatched. DNA for the CDR3: TGTGCCAGCCGGGGACAGTCTCGAAACTACGAGCAGTACTTC. This gives the protein CASRGQSRNYEQYF.

V is TRBV25-1 and J is TRBJ2-3; 10 positions match TRBD2. The germline gives CDR1 MGHDK, CDR2 SYGVNS. The length of the CDR3 is 16 residues. J lost 3 bases, V lost 3 bases, and 6 bases had no gene match. The CDR3 DNA reads as TGTGCCAGCAGTGATGAGCGGGGGGGCGGAACAGATACGCAGTATTTT. Translated: CASSDERGGGTDTQYF.

J is TRBJ1-2 and V is TRBV5-4; 9 bases are a match to TRBD1. The V gene's germline CDR1 is SGHNT and CDR2 YYREEE (reference sequence). The CDR3 runs to 12 residues. The V gene end was trimmed by 7 bases and the J gene end by 6 bases; junction bases not matched to a gene: 4. Here the CDR3 reads CASGGQGNGYTF. The CDR3 DNA sequence: TGTGCCAGCGGAGGACAGGGGAATGGCTACACCTTC.

The chain couples TRBV11-2 to TRBJ1-6; D might be TRBD1 (5 bases). The V gene's germline CDR1 is SGHAT and CDR2 FQNNGV. The CDR3 is made up of 16 amino acids. Trimming shortened V by 5 bases and J by 7 bases, and 18 bases separated the two germline ends. The CDR3 spells CASSPTGAAGNSPLHF. CDR3 DNA sequence: TGTGCCAGCAGCCCAACCGGGGCGGCGGGCAATTCACCCCTCCACTTT. The full variable domain, with the rest looked up from reference TRBV11-2 and TRBJ1-6, is EAGVAQSPRYKIIEKRQSVAFWCNPISGHATLYWYQQILGQGPKLLIQFQNNGVVDDSQLPKDRFSAERLKGVDSTLKIQPAKLEDSAVYLCASSPTGAAGNSPLHFGNGTRLTVT.

The V and J genes are TRBV10-3 and TRBJ1-4; TRBD1 matches 7 bases. Trimming took 0 bases from V and 4 from J; bases not matched to a gene: 5. This CDR3 comprises 16 residues. Germline V gene data show CDR1 as ENHRY and CDR2 as SYGVKD. DNA for the CDR3: TGTGCCATCAGTGAGTCGATGGGGACAGTTAATGAAAAACTGTTTTTT. It yields the protein CAISESMGTVNEKLFF.

The rearrangement joins TRBV24-1 to TRBJ2-7; possibly TRBD1 or TRBD2 for D (5 bases each). The CDR3 has 13 amino acids. Trimming took 6 bases from V and 4 from J, leaving 12 bases between them. The germline V gene encodes CDR1 KGHDR and CDR2 SFDVKD. The CDR3 DNA sequence: TGTGCCACCAGTACGGGACCGAAATACGAGCAGTACTTC. Translating gives CATSTGPKYEQYF.

This clone has a single count. The rearrangement links TRBV5-5 to TRBJ1-2; D is ambiguous. The CDR3 consists of 12 residues. Deletions cut 0 bases from V and 7 bases from J, with 7 bases between. Germline assignment: CDR1 SGHKS and CDR2 YYEKEE (reference sequence). The CDR3 region is CASSLGVSGYTF. The CDR3, as DNA: TGTGCCAGCAGCTTGGGTGTTTCTGGCTACACCTTC.

V gene TRBV6-5 combines with J gene TRBJ2-1; D might be TRBD1 (6 bases). This CDR3 is built from 15 residues. The V and J ends lost 5 bases and 1 base respectively, with 12 bases between them. Germline V gene sequence: CDR1 MNHEY, CDR2 SVGAGI. The CDR3 region is CASSPYRESYNEQFF. The CDR3 nucleotides read TGTGCCAGCAGTCCTTACAGGGAATCCTACAATGAGCAGTTCTTC.

This clone turned up a few times. The chain employs TRBV4-2 and TRBJ2-2; 11 positions agree with TRBD2. The V gene's germline CDR1 is LGHNA and CDR2 YNFKEQ. CDR3 length: 19 residues. After removal of 2 bases from V and 1 base from J, the junction contained 9 bases not matched to a gene. CDR3 nucleotides: TGTGCCAGCAGCCAATTCATTCTAGCGGGGGGCCTGAACACCGGGGAGCTGTTTTTT. Its protein product is CASSQFILAGGLNTGELFF.

This rearrangement joins TRBV5-1 to TRBJ1-1; D gene uncertain. The V end was cut by 1 base, the J end by 1 base, with 11 bases between. CDR3 length: 15 residues. Looked up from germline, CDR1 is SGHRS and CDR2 is YFSETQ. The CDR3, as DNA: TGCGCCAGCAGCTTGAAGGTCTCTGGGAACACTGAAGCTTTCTTT. Translation: CASSLKVSGNTEAFF.